The 10 T cell receptor beta chains below come from one sample, sequenced in a study of cytomegalovirus exposure and HLA in healthy donors. PCR was performed using 60 Vbeta and 13 Jbeta primers. TCRdb keeps only in-frame clones here, not all; method: immunoSEQ multiplex PCR. The profile shows roughly 120,000 clones, 74% of them singletons. Sequencing input: PBMCs. The receptors here all came from a middle-aged man in good health and CMV-seropositive.

The chain employs TRBV29-1 and TRBJ1-1; the D gene is possibly TRBD1 (6 bases). The V and J ends lost 6 bases and 11 bases respectively, with 19 bases between them. The CDR3 runs to 12 residues. Germline V gene data show CDR1 as SQVTM and CDR2 as ANQGSEA. This CDR3 reads CSVFQQGSAAFF. The CDR3, as DNA: TGCAGCGTGTTTCAACAGGGAAGTGCGGCTTTCTTT.

This clone was detected only a few times. The chain recombines TRBV4-2 with TRBJ1-5, with D perhaps matching TRBD1 (6 bases). Germline V gene sequence: CDR1 LGHNA, CDR2 YNFKEQ. The CDR3 contains 16 residues. V was pared by 1 base and J by 1 base, with 11 bases between. The CDR3 DNA reads as TGTGCCAGCAGCCAAGTCGACAGGAGGAGCAATCAGCCCCAGCATTTT. Translation: CASSQVDRRSNQPQHF.

Turning to this clone: The identical CDR3 is also encoded by other nucleotide sequences in the sample. This chain joins TRBV6-4 and TRBJ2-1; D may be TRBD2 (6 bases). Deletions cut 0 bases from V and 0 bases from J, with 6 bases between. The CDR3 is made up of 15 amino acids. Germline loops: CDR1 MRHNA, CDR2 SNTAGT. In DNA form, the CDR3 reads TGTGCCAGCAGTGACTCAGCGGGCTCCTACAATGAGCAGTTCTTC. This translates into CASSDSAGSYNEQFF.

In its sample, this clone was seen a few times. The rearrangement links TRBV7-9 to TRBJ2-7; TRBD2 might be the D (5 bases). The CDR3 consists of 14 residues. Germline V lookup: CDR1 SEHNR, CDR2 FQNEAQ (reference sequence). Between the trimmed V and J ends, which lost 5 bases and 2 bases, there was a span of 13 bases. The chain's CDR3 is CASSISGTPYEQYF. CDR3 coding DNA: TGTGCCAGCAGCATAAGCGGTACCCCCTACGAGCAGTACTTC. Filled out from reference TRBV7-9 and TRBJ2-7, the complete variable domain reads DTGVSQNPRHKITKRGQNVTFRCDPISEHNRLYWYRQTLGQGPEFLTYFQNEAQLEKSRLLSDRFSAERPKGSFSTLEIQRTEQGDSAMYLCASSISGTPYEQYFGPGTRLTVT.

The chain couples TRBV18 to TRBJ2-1; TRBD2 might be the D (7 bases). V shed 6 bases and J shed 9 bases, with 18 bases lying between them. This CDR3 has 14 residues. Germline CDR1 reads KGHSH; CDR2 reads LQKENI. The CDR3 DNA reads TGTGCCAGCTCCCCCATTTCGGGGGGCAGTGAGCAGTTCTTC. Translation: CASSPISGGSEQFF.

The chain couples TRBV18 to TRBJ2-7; D is perhaps TRBD1 (5 bases). Trimming left V 5 bases short and J 3 bases short, with 14 bases between. Per the germline V gene, CDR1 is KGHSH and CDR2 is LQKENI. The length of the CDR3 is 14 residues. The CDR3 bases are TGTGCCAGCTCAGGGGCTCCAAAAAACTACGAGCAGTACTTC. It yields the protein CASSGAPKNYEQYF.

This clone was counted only a few times. One end of the junction fails to match germline, which may point to a read error. This chain uses TRBV6-1 with TRBJ1-6, with 7 nucleotides matching TRBD1. This CDR3 is built from 15 residues. Looked up from germline, CDR1 is MNHNS and CDR2 is SASEGT. CDR3 residues: CAISESGTVNSPLHF. The CDR3 nucleotides read TGTGCCATCAGTGAGTCCGGGACAGTTAATTCACCCCTCCACTTT.

V gene TRBV19 combines with J gene TRBJ1-1; possibly TRBD1 for D (6 bases). With 9 bases removed from V and 0 bases from J, the gap between germline ends came to 11 bases. The germline gives CDR1 LNHDA, CDR2 SQIVND (reference sequence). CDR3 length equals 13 residues. In nucleotides, the CDR3 is TGTGCCAGCTCTGGACAGCTGAACACTGAAGCTTTCTTT. Protein: CASSGQLNTEAFF.

This clone was counted only a few times. This rearrangement joins TRBV27 to TRBJ2-1; the match to TRBD2 covers 13 bases. The germline gives CDR1 MNHEY, CDR2 SMNVEV (reference sequence). The CDR3 length is 18 residues. J was trimmed by 2 bases and V by 3 bases; bases with no gene match: 7. Here the CDR3 DNA reads TGTGCCAGCAGTTTCGGCAGACTAGCGGGAGGTACCTACAATGAGCAGTTCTTC. Residues: CASSFGRLAGGTYNEQFF.

CDR3 nucleotides: TGCAGCGTACTAGCGGGAGACGCGAACACCGGGGAGCTGTTTTTT. Its protein is CSVLAGDANTGELFF. The rearrangement joins TRBV29-1 to TRBJ2-2; 11 positions match TRBD2. V was pared by 6 bases and J by 0 bases, with 3 bases of the junction left unmatched. The germline V gene has CDR1 SQVTM and CDR2 ANQGSEA. This CDR3 comprises 15 residues.